The rows below give T cell receptor beta chains drawn from one sample of a study of T cell responses to AZD1222 COVID-19 vaccine. Sequencing used immunoSEQ multiplex PCR; TCRdb keeps in-frame clones, though not all of them. The sample contains around 140,000 clones, around 92% of which appear only once. The sample in question was peripheral blood, obtained after recovery from COVID-19. These receptors were taken from an adult who had recovered from COVID-19. CDR3s include the opening cysteine and the closing phenylalanine or tryptophan. D genes are given only for firm matches. Where a row states a size, it is once, few, many or the class of an expanded clone; other rows omit it.

clone_size	v_call	d_call	j_call	cdr3_nt	cdr3_aa
NA	TRBV18	TRBD1	TRBJ1-5	TGTGCCAGCTCACCACTGACAGGGGGCGGAGGCAATCAGCCCCAGCATTTT	CASSPLTGGGGNQPQHF
NA	TRBV6-6	NA	TRBJ1-1	TGTGCCAGCAGTCCCCGGAACACTGAAGCTTTCTTT	CASSPRNTEAFF
once	TRBV10-3	TRBD2	TRBJ2-7	TGTGCCATCAGAGGACTAGCGGGCCGCTCCTACGAGCAGTACTTC	CAIRGLAGRSYEQYF
NA	TRBV11-2	TRBD1	TRBJ1-1	TGTGCCAGCCGACCCTCAGGGGGCACTAAAGCTTTCTTT	CASRPSGGTKAFF
NA	TRBV6-5	NA	TRBJ1-4	TGTGCCAGCAGTTTGGGGGGCCGGGGGAAAAAACTGTTTTTT	CASSLGGRGKKLFF
NA	TRBV28	NA	TRBJ2-7	TGTGCCAGCAGTTTATCGGATCCTAGCGCTTCCTACGAGCAGTACTTC	CASSLSDPSASYEQYF
NA	TRBV12-3/TRBV12-4	NA	TRBJ2-5	TGTGCCAGCAGTCCGGACTTAAGGGAGACCCAGTACTTC	CASSPDLRETQYF
few	TRBV28	TRBD1	TRBJ2-2	TGTGCCAGCAGCGGTGGGGGACAGGGCGGCGGGGAGCTGTTTTTT	CASSGGGQGGGELFF
NA	TRBV7-2	TRBD2	TRBJ2-7	TGTGCCAGCAGCTTAGCGTCCGCGGCGGGAGGATACTACGAGCAGTACTTC	CASSLASAAGGYYEQYF
NA	TRBV9	NA	TRBJ2-2	TGTGCCAGCAGCGTAGAACAAACGAACACCGGGGAGCTGTTTTTT	CASSVEQTNTGELFF
NA	TRBV7-9	NA	TRBJ1-1	TGTGCCAGCAGCGCGGAATCGAACACTGAAGCTTTCTTT	CASSAESNTEAFF
NA	TRBV6-6	TRBD1	TRBJ2-7	TGTGCCAGCAGTCGATACCTACAGGGGACAGGGGCCGCCGAGCAGTACTTC	CASSRYLQGTGAAEQYF
NA	TRBV28	NA	TRBJ1-1	TGTGCCAGTAGTTTGGCAGGGGCTGGAGGGACTGAAGCTTTCTTT	CASSLAGAGGTEAFF
NA	TRBV12-3/TRBV12-4	NA	TRBJ2-1	TGTGCCAGCGCGTACAATGAGCAGTTCTTC	CASAYNEQFF
NA	TRBV29-1	NA	TRBJ1-2	TGCAGCGCTGCCGACCGGGACACAGATGGCTACACCTTC	CSAADRDTDGYTF
NA	TRBV12-3/TRBV12-4	NA	TRBJ1-1	TGTGCCAGCAGTTTCATGGCTGAAGCTTTCTTT	CASSFMAEAFF
NA	TRBV4-1	NA	TRBJ1-1	TGCGCCAGCAGCCAAGGACGTCTGAACACTGAAGCTTTCTTT	CASSQGRLNTEAFF
NA	TRBV27	TRBD1	TRBJ2-7	TGTGCCAGCAGTTCCTCCCGGGACAGGGGAGCCTACGAGCAGTACTTC	CASSSSRDRGAYEQYF
once	TRBV10-2	NA	TRBJ1-2	TGCGCCAGCAGCGACACATTGGGCTACACCTTC	CASSDTLGYTF
NA	TRBV9	TRBD1	TRBJ2-2	TGTGCCAGCAGCTCACGACAGGGATCAGGCGGGGAGCTGTTTTTT	CASSSRQGSGGELFF
NA	TRBV28	NA	TRBJ2-7	TGTGCCAGCAGTTTCCTACAGGGTTTAGGGGACGAGCAGTACTTC	CASSFLQGLGDEQYF
NA	TRBV19	NA	TRBJ2-3	TGTGCCAGTAGTATCGGAGCGGGTGGTAGCACAGATACGCAGTATTTT	CASSIGAGGSTDTQYF
NA	TRBV5-5	NA	TRBJ1-5	TGTGCCAGCAGCTTAGCAGATCATCAGCCCCAGCATTTT	CASSLADHQPQHF
NA	TRBV24-1	TRBD2	TRBJ2-2	TGTGCCACCAGTGGAAAACTAGCGGGGAATACCGGGGAGCTGTTTTTT	CATSGKLAGNTGELFF
NA	TRBV4-1	TRBD2	TRBJ2-2	TGCGCCAGCAGCCAAGATAGCGGGAGATTGACCGGGGAGCTGTTTTTT	CASSQDSGRLTGELFF
once	TRBV15	NA	TRBJ1-6	TGTGCCACCAGCAGAGCCCCCGGGACTCCTCTCCGGGATTCACCCCTCCACTTT	CATSRAPGTPLRDSPLHF
NA	TRBV27	NA	TRBJ1-2	TGTGCCAGCAAGATAGAGGGGTCGGCTGGCTACACCTTC	CASKIEGSAGYTF
NA	TRBV28	NA	TRBJ2-5	TGTGCCAGCAGTTTAACTGCAAGGAGGGCCCAGTACTTC	CASSLTARRAQYF
NA	TRBV9	TRBD2	TRBJ2-1	TGTGCCAGCAGCGTAGTGTCTAGCGGGAGGGGAGTCAATGAGCAGTTCTTC	CASSVVSSGRGVNEQFF
NA	TRBV7-9	NA	TRBJ1-2	TGTGCCAGCAGCTTAGCCATGGAGGGACGGAGAATCTATGGCTACACCTTC	CASSLAMEGRRIYGYTF
NA	TRBV7-9	TRBD1	TRBJ2-5	TGTGCCAGCAGCTCCCTTGGGGGACAGAAACGAGAGACCCAGTACTTC	CASSSLGGQKRETQYF
NA	TRBV30	NA	TRBJ1-6	TGTGCTGCCGACCAAAGGGACAAACTTTCACCCCTCCACTTT	CAADQRDKLSPLHF
NA	TRBV24-1	NA	TRBJ2-7	TGTGCCACCAGTGATTTTCCCTACGAGCAGTACTTC	CATSDFPYEQYF
NA	TRBV7-9	NA	TRBJ2-3	TGTGCCAGCATCAATAATGGGAGGACAGATACGCAGTATTTT	CASINNGRTDTQYF
NA	TRBV18	TRBD2	TRBJ2-3	TGTGCCAGCTCACCACGTCTAGCGGGAGAGGATACGCAGTATTTT	CASSPRLAGEDTQYF
NA	TRBV20-1	TRBD2	TRBJ2-7	TGCAGTGCTAGTGTAGCGGGCTACGAGCAGTACTTC	CSASVAGYEQYF
NA	TRBV28	TRBD2	TRBJ2-7	TGTGCCAGCAGTGGCTATAGCGGGAGTTCATCCTACGAGCAGTACTTC	CASSGYSGSSSYEQYF
few	TRBV19	NA	TRBJ1-3	TGTGCCAGTAGTATAGATCTGGATATCTCTGGAAACACCATATATTTT	CASSIDLDISGNTIYF
NA	TRBV5-1	NA	TRBJ2-7	TGCGCCAGCAGCTTGGTGGGGGGCATTGGCTACGAGCAGTACTTC	CASSLVGGIGYEQYF
NA	TRBV6-1	NA	TRBJ1-4	TGTGCCAGCAGTGACGCGGGGTCAACTAATGAAAAACTGTTTTTT	CASSDAGSTNEKLFF
NA	TRBV9	TRBD2	TRBJ2-3	TGTGCCAGCAGCGTAGGTCTAGCGGGAGATGTGGATACGCAGTATTTT	CASSVGLAGDVDTQYF
NA	TRBV5-1	TRBD2	TRBJ2-5	TGCGCCAGCAGCTTACGCACTAGCGGACAAGAGACCCAGTACTTC	CASSLRTSGQETQYF
NA	TRBV5-1	NA	TRBJ1-1	TGCGCCAGCAGGCTCGGACTGACAGGAGAGAACACTGAAGCTTTCTTT	CASRLGLTGENTEAFF
NA	TRBV7-9	NA	TRBJ2-7	TGTGCCAGCAGTCTTGTAGGGGCCTACGAGCAGTACTTC	CASSLVGAYEQYF
NA	TRBV5-4	NA	TRBJ2-7	TGTGCCAGCAGCTCAGGGAACGAGCAGTACTTC	CASSSGNEQYF
NA	TRBV10-3	TRBD2	TRBJ2-7	TGTGCCATCAGTGAATACGGGACTAGCGGGGCATACGAGCAGTACTTC	CAISEYGTSGAYEQYF
once	TRBV9	NA	TRBJ2-4	TGTGCCAGCAGCGTAGACTCCGGGAGTATTCAGTACTTC	CASSVDSGSIQYF